The 30 T cell receptor beta chains in this list originate from one sample, sequenced in a study of CD8 T cells in Susac syndrome. Reverse transcription of 0.5 to 1 ug RNA was carried out with random hexamers. TCRdb itself ran the immunoSEQ multiplex PCR reads through MiXCR, one entry per CDR3 protein. The table includes roughly 190,000 distinct CDR3 sequences, more than 85% detected once. The source material was CD8+ T cells from PBMCs. Every receptor here comes from a human donor with Susac syndrome.

This clonotype was detected a few times. The gene calls are TRBV20-1 and TRBJ2-7; no firm D call. The V end lost 6 bases, the J end lost 6 bases, and 27 bases lay between the germline ends. This CDR3 region has 16 residues. Germline V gene sequence: CDR1 DFQATT, CDR2 SNEGSKA (reference sequence). CDR3 bases: TGCAGTGCAAGGTCGGGCCGCACGCCTATATGGGGCGAGCAGTACTTC. This gives the protein CSARSGRTPIWGEQYF.

The chain combines TRBV7-9 with TRBJ1-5, with D tentatively TRBD1 (5 bases). Trimming stripped 2 bases from V and 7 bases from J, with 12 bases between. CDR1 and CDR2 (germline): SEHNR, FQNEAQ (reference sequence). The CDR3 is made up of 14 amino acids. CDR3 residues: CASSLMGEGQPQHF. The CDR3 DNA reads TGTGCCAGCAGCTTAATGGGGGAGGGACAGCCCCAGCATTTT.

The chain employs TRBV3-1 and TRBJ2-7; D unresolved. Trimming cost V 3 bases and J 0 bases, with 6 bases left between them. The CDR3 totals 13 residues. The germline V gene has CDR1 LGHDT and CDR2 YNNKEL (reference sequence). The CDR3, as DNA: TGTGCCAGCAGCCACCTGAGCTCCTACGAGCAGTACTTC. As protein: CASSHLSSYEQYF.

V gene TRBV12-5 combines with J gene TRBJ2-7; either TRBD1 or TRBD2 may supply D (5 bases each). CDR3 length: 15 amino acids. Trimming cost V 7 bases and J 1 base, with 17 bases left between them. CDR1 LGHNT and CDR2 FRNRAP come from the germline V gene. CDR3 coding DNA: TGTGCTAGTGACTCTCCTGTGGGACCTTCCTACGAGCAGTACTTC. Residues: CASDSPVGPSYEQYF.

The chain joins TRBV3-1 to TRBJ2-5, with TRBD2 matching 8 bases. CDR3 size: 15 residues. Germline assignment: CDR1 LGHDT and CDR2 YNNKEL (reference sequence). The V and J ends lost 0 bases and 3 bases, in that order; junction bases with no gene match: 3. CDR3 protein: CASSQEFSGEETQYF. CDR3 bases: TGTGCCAGCAGCCAAGAATTTAGCGGGGAAGAGACCCAGTACTTC.

This sequence joins TRBV7-9 and TRBJ2-3; 9 bases match TRBD2. J gave up 5 bases and V 5 bases, and 11 bases lay outside the gene matches. There are 16 residues in the CDR3. Germline V lookup: CDR1 SEHNR, CDR2 FQNEAQ (reference sequence). The CDR3 coding sequence is TGTGCCAGCAGCCCGGCGGGCGGGGGGGCAGAAGATACGCAGTATTTT. It is translated as CASSPAGGGAEDTQYF. The entire variable domain, with the rest obtained from reference TRBV7-9 and TRBJ2-3, is as follows: DTGVSQNPRHKITKRGQNVTFRCDPISEHNRLYWYRQTLGQGPEFLTYFQNEAQLEKSRLLSDRFSAERPKGSFSTLEIQRTEQGDSAMYLCASSPAGGGAEDTQYFGPGTRLTVL.

The V and J genes are TRBV15 and TRBJ1-4, with 8 bases matching TRBD1. The CDR3 extends over 16 amino acids. V shed 3 bases, J shed 2 bases, and the junction held 5 bases outside the gene matches. Per germline, CDR1 LNHNV and CDR2 YYDKDF (reference sequence). CDR3 nucleotide sequence: TGTGCCACCAGCAGTGCGCGACAGGGGACTAATGAAAAACTGTTTTTT. It is translated as CATSSARQGTNEKLFF.

J is TRBJ2-7 and V is TRBV9; 9 positions agree with TRBD1. The CDR3 totals 14 residues. The junction had 7 bases not matched to a gene; V was cut back by 4 bases and J by 5 bases. CDR1 is SGDLS and CDR2 is YYNGEE in the germline V gene. The CDR3 DNA reads as TGTGCCAGCAGCCCCGGGACAGGGCACCACGAGCAGTACTTC. Translated, it gives CASSPGTGHHEQYF.

This chain joins TRBV12-3 or TRBV12-4 and TRBJ2-6, with D possibly matching TRBD2 (5 bases). The CDR3 is made up of 14 amino acids. V lost 7 bases to trimming and J lost 2 bases, with 9 bases between them. The CDR3 sequence is CASIPRAGANVLTF. The CDR3 nucleotides are TGTGCCAGCATCCCGCGGGCTGGGGCCAACGTCCTGACTTTC.

V is TRBV29-1 and J is TRBJ1-2, with unresolved D. V was clipped by 6 bases and J by 6 bases, with 8 bases between them. Germline assignment: CDR1 SQVTM and CDR2 ANQGSEA. The CDR3 is made up of 10 amino acids. CDR3 amino acids: CSVRTDGYTF. CDR3 sequence (DNA): TGCAGCGTACGGACTGATGGCTACACCTTC.

This chain joins TRBV28 and TRBJ1-5; 7 bases are a match to TRBD1. Germline CDR1 MDHEN, CDR2 SYDVKM. This CDR3 contains 15 residues. Trimming removed 1 base from V and 4 bases from J; junction bases left unmatched: 4. Written as DNA, the CDR3 is TGTGCCAGCAGTTTATCTTTACAGGGGAATCAGCCCCAGCATTTT. This gives the protein CASSLSLQGNQPQHF.

This chain connects TRBV19 to TRBJ2-7; no firm D call. This CDR3 spans 10 amino acids. V lost 9 bases to trimming and J lost 2 bases, with 5 bases between them. Germline assignment: CDR1 LNHDA and CDR2 SQIVND (reference sequence). This chain's CDR3 is CASLTYEQYF. The CDR3 region has the DNA TGTGCCAGCCTAACCTACGAGCAGTACTTC.

The chain carries TRBV2 and TRBJ2-4; 7 bases agree with TRBD1. The CDR3 is made up of 14 amino acids. V lost 7 bases, J lost 5 bases, and 8 bases stayed unmatched. Per germline, CDR1 SNHLY and CDR2 FYNNEI. The CDR3, as DNA: TGTGCCAGCACCGAGGGGGACAGCCAAAACATTCAGTACTTC. It yields the protein CASTEGDSQNIQYF. Combining the CDR3 with reference TRBV2 and TRBJ2-4 gives the whole variable domain EPEVTQTPSHQVTQMGQEVILRCVPISNHLYFYWYRQILGQKVEFLVSFYNNEISEKSEIFDDQFSVERPDGSNFTLKIRSTKLEDSAMYFCASTEGDSQNIQYFGAGTRLSVL.

The genes are TRBV7-2 and TRBJ2-7, with D possibly TRBD2 on 5 matching bases. CDR1 is SGHTA, CDR2 FQGNSA, per germline. The CDR3 length is 13 residues. V was clipped by 5 bases and J by 2 bases, with 10 bases between them. The CDR3 protein is CASSRKGAYEQYF. The CDR3 DNA sequence: TGTGCCAGCAGCCGTAAGGGAGCCTACGAGCAGTACTTC.

The chain joins TRBV29-1 to TRBJ2-1, with D maybe TRBD1 (5 bases). Trimming shortened V by 3 bases and J by 2 bases, and 5 bases separated the two germline ends. CDR1 is SQVTM and CDR2 is ANQGSEA in the germline V gene. This CDR3 is built from 12 residues. The CDR3 sequence is CSVEDTYNEQFF. In nucleotides, the CDR3 is TGCAGCGTTGAGGACACCTACAATGAGCAGTTCTTC.

This rearrangement joins TRBV9 to TRBJ1-5; no clear D. The length of the CDR3 is 15 residues. CDR1 is SGDLS, CDR2 YYNGEE, per germline. The ends were cut back, 4 bases at V and 0 bases at J, with 11 bases in the middle. CDR3 DNA: TGTGCCAGCAGCCTCGGTGGGGATAGCAATCAGCCCCAGCATTTT. Translating it yields CASSLGGDSNQPQHF.

The V call is TRBV12-3 or TRBV12-4, the J call TRBJ2-1, with D hard to call. CDR3 length: 12 residues. Trimming cost V 6 bases and J 8 bases, with 11 bases left between them. CDR3 amino acids: CASRRKSHEQFF. Written as DNA, the CDR3 is TGTGCCAGCAGGAGGAAGAGCCATGAGCAGTTCTTC.

This chain connects TRBV20-1 to TRBJ1-1; the D is unclear. Trimming cost V 2 bases and J 1 base, with 5 bases left between them. The CDR3 is 12 amino acids. In germline, CDR1 is DFQATT, CDR2 SNEGSKA (reference sequence). CDR3 coding DNA: TGCAGTGCTAGACCCGGGAACACTGAAGCTTTCTTT. Amino acids: CSARPGNTEAFF.

The V call is TRBV3-1, the J call TRBJ2-7; D not resolved. Trimming removed 4 bases from V and 2 bases from J, with 18 bases in between. Germline CDR1 LGHDT, CDR2 YNNKEL (reference sequence). The CDR3 is made up of 16 amino acids. The CDR3 loop is CASSPLSAGDPYEQYF. The CDR3 nucleotides are TGTGCCAGCAGCCCGTTATCTGCAGGAGATCCCTACGAGCAGTACTTC.

The J gene is TRBJ2-7, the V gene TRBV6-5; maybe TRBD2 (6 bases). The V end was cut by 2 bases, the J end by 3 bases, with 8 bases between. The germline V gene encodes CDR1 MNHEY and CDR2 SVGAGI. The CDR3 length is 13 residues. For the CDR3, the DNA is TGTGCCAGCAGTTACGTTAGCGGCTACGAGCAGTACTTC. The encoded protein is CASSYVSGYEQYF.

This rearrangement joins TRBV3-1 to TRBJ1-6, with D unclear. V lost 0 bases and J lost 3, with 9 bases in between. The CDR3 contains 16 residues. Germline V gives CDR1 LGHDT, CDR2 YNNKEL (reference sequence). CDR3 amino acids: CASSQDPLGYNSPLHF. CDR3 DNA: TGTGCCAGCAGCCAAGACCCCCTTGGCTATAATTCACCCCTCCACTTT.

V is TRBV5-4 and J is TRBJ1-1, with D unclear. Germline loops: CDR1 SGHNT, CDR2 YYREEE (reference sequence). V was shortened by 6 bases and J by 0 bases, with 6 bases between the two germline ends. This CDR3 has 12 residues. CDR3 bases: TGTGCCAGCACCGGTATGAACACTGAAGCTTTCTTT. This gives the protein CASTGMNTEAFF.

The chain links TRBV2 to TRBJ2-7, with 10 bases that match TRBD1. CDR1 and CDR2 (germline): SNHLY, FYNNEI. V was clipped by 5 bases and J by 1 base; unmatched bases: 8. The CDR3 spans 16 residues. The CDR3 DNA sequence: TGTGCCAGCAGTCACCTTTGGGACAGGGGTTCCTACGAGCAGTACTTC. Protein sequence: CASSHLWDRGSYEQYF. The entire variable domain, with the rest obtained from reference TRBV2 and TRBJ2-7, is as follows: EPEVTQTPSHQVTQMGQEVILRCVPISNHLYFYWYRQILGQKVEFLVSFYNNEISEKSEIFDDQFSVERPDGSNFTLKIRSTKLEDSAMYFCASSHLWDRGSYEQYFGPGTRLTVT.

The CDR3 nucleotides are TGCAGCGTTGAAGGATTGGACACTGAAGCTTTCTTT. Its translation is CSVEGLDTEAFF. The gene calls are TRBV29-1 and TRBJ1-1; D is undetermined. The CDR3 runs to 12 residues. The V gene's germline CDR1 is SQVTM and CDR2 ANQGSEA. V shed 1 base and J shed 3 bases, with 6 bases lying between them.

The chain employs TRBV13 and TRBJ1-6; D perhaps matches TRBD1 (5 bases). The CDR3 runs to 14 residues. The ends were cut back, 2 bases at V and 8 bases at J, with 10 bases in the middle. Germline CDR1 PRHDT, CDR2 FYEKMQ (reference sequence). The DNA for the CDR3 is TGTGCCAGCAGCTTAACCGGGACGGATTCACCCCTCCACTTT. Translating gives CASSLTGTDSPLHF.

V usage is TRBV27 and J usage is TRBJ2-2; no clear D gene. Trimming pared 0 bases from V and 5 bases from J, leaving 10 bases between. CDR3 size: 15 residues. Germline V gene lookup returns CDR1 MNHEY and CDR2 SMNVEV (reference sequence). CDR3 nucleotides: TGTGCCAGCAGTTTATCCCTGGACGGAACCGGGGAGCTGTTTTTT. This codes for CASSLSLDGTGELFF.

This chain connects TRBV7-9 to TRBJ2-7, with 9 bases fitting TRBD2. The ends lost 3 bases at V and 3 bases at J; junction bases unmatched: 9. The CDR3 extends over 16 amino acids. Germline values: CDR1 SEHNR, CDR2 FQNEAQ (reference sequence). CDR3 DNA sequence: TGTGCCAGCAGCTTGGGCCTCAGGACTAGCGACTACGAGCAGTACTTC. Protein: CASSLGLRTSDYEQYF.

CDR3 residues: CASSLTGEQETQYF. CDR3 DNA: TGTGCCAGCAGCTTGACAGGGGAACAAGAGACCCAGTACTTC. This sequence joins TRBV6-5 and TRBJ2-5; TRBD1 aligns across 8 bases. Trimming took 6 bases from V and 2 from J; bases not matched to a gene: 5. This CDR3 has 14 amino acids. Per germline, CDR1 MNHEY and CDR2 SVGAGI.

The V call is TRBV20-1, the J call TRBJ2-2, with 9 bases aligning to TRBD1. Germline CDR1 reads DFQATT; CDR2 reads SNEGSKA (reference sequence). The ends lost 3 bases at V and 4 bases at J; junction bases unmatched: 6. The length of the CDR3 is 15 residues. As DNA, the CDR3 is TGCAGTGCTAGGGACGGGACAGGGATCACCGGGGAGCTGTTTTTT. Protein: CSARDGTGITGELFF.

This chain connects TRBV7-9 to TRBJ2-1; 7 bases are shared with TRBD2. The ends lost 5 bases at V and 2 bases at J; junction bases unmatched: 6. CDR1 is SEHNR, CDR2 FQNEAQ, per germline (reference sequence). The CDR3 loop spans 15 amino acids. The CDR3 DNA reads as TGTGCCAGCAGCCCCGGCGGGAGAGCCTACAATGAGCAGTTCTTC. This translates into CASSPGGRAYNEQFF.